The 19 T cell receptor beta chains presented below share a single source sample, sequenced in a study of PD-L1 blockade in urothelial cancer. Libraries were prepared by immunoSEQ multiplex PCR; TCRdb keeps only in-frame clonotypes and omits some of them. The sample holds about 110,000 clones; over 75% are singletons and the top ten take more than 2%. The sample in question was PBMCs, obtained around atezolizumab (anti-PD-L1) treatment. These receptors were collected from a man in his fifties or sixties with urothelial cancer.

This clone appeared a few times. The chain joins TRBV7-9 to TRBJ1-6; possible D gene TRBD1, 6 bases. The CDR3 extends over 17 amino acids. Germline assignment: CDR1 SEHNR and CDR2 FQNEAQ (reference sequence). Trimming removed 1 base at V and 2 bases at J, with 12 bases between. The CDR3: CASSLGGGRTYNSPLHF. The CDR3 DNA reads TGTGCCAGCAGCTTAGGAGGGGGACGTACCTATAATTCACCCCTCCACTTT.

This chain links TRBV28 with TRBJ2-3; the match to TRBD2 covers 7 bases. Germline CDR1 reads MDHEN; CDR2 reads SYDVKM. Germline trimming cut 5 bases from V and 4 bases from J; bases unmatched to any gene: 3. The CDR3 runs to 13 residues. The CDR3 nucleotides are TGTGCCAGCAGTAGACTAGCCCCAGATACGCAGTATTTT. Its protein product is CASSRLAPDTQYF.

In DNA form, the CDR3 reads TGTGCCAGCAGTGAGGGGGGTTCGGTGACTGAAGCTTTCTTT. It encodes CASSEGGSVTEAFF. The chain links TRBV25-1 to TRBJ1-1, with D possibly being TRBD1 (5 bases). Germline V gene lookup returns CDR1 MGHDK and CDR2 SYGVNS. The CDR3 runs to 14 residues. The ends were cut back, 3 bases at V and 5 bases at J, with 13 bases in the middle.

V gene TRBV11-2 combines with J gene TRBJ2-5, with TRBD1 matching over 7 bases. The germline CDR1 and CDR2 sequences are SGHAT and FQNNGV. This CDR3 is 15 amino acids long. Trimming removed 3 bases from V and 5 bases from J; junction bases left unmatched: 9. The CDR3 nucleotides are TGTGCCAGCAGCTTGGGTGACAGGGATATGGAGACCCAGTACTTC. Translating it yields CASSLGDRDMETQYF.

J is TRBJ2-5 and V is TRBV11-2; the D gene is possibly TRBD1 (6 bases). The V gene lost 1 base and the J gene lost 1 base, with 16 bases spanning the gap. This CDR3 is built from 17 residues. Germline-derived CDR1 and CDR2 are SGHAT and FQNNGV. CDR3 nucleotide sequence: TGTGCCAGCAGCTTAGGGGTCAATTCAGGGGCCCAAGAGACCCAGTACTTC. The encoded protein is CASSLGVNSGAQETQYF.

The gene calls are TRBV30 and TRBJ2-3, with a possible D match to TRBD1 (6 bases). CDR1 and CDR2 from the germline V gene are GTSNPN and SVGIG (reference sequence). CDR3 size: 14 residues. V lost 1 base and J 6 bases, leaving 14 bases between the germline ends. The CDR3 spells CAWSGGLPVDTQYF. For the CDR3, the DNA is TGTGCCTGGAGTGGGGGGCTTCCCGTGGATACGCAGTATTTT.

The chain couples TRBV6-5 to TRBJ2-1; 9 bases line up with TRBD2. V was pared by 7 bases and J by 6 bases, with 10 bases of the junction left unmatched. Germline V CDR1 and CDR2: MNHEY, SVGAGI. The CDR3 runs to 15 residues. The CDR3 protein is CASTQSGLAGNEQFF. CDR3 bases: TGTGCCAGCACCCAATCGGGACTAGCTGGCAATGAGCAGTTCTTC.

This chain links TRBV6-1 with TRBJ2-7; 8 bases map to TRBD1. The germline gives CDR1 MNHNS, CDR2 SASEGT. Unmatched junction bases numbered 7, after V lost 6 bases and J lost 6 bases. There are 13 residues in the CDR3. DNA for the CDR3: TGTGCCAGCAGCGAGACAGGGGTGCTCGAGCAGTACTTC. It translates to CASSETGVLEQYF.

This clone has only one observation. This chain uses TRBV9 with TRBJ2-3; a possible D gene is TRBD1 (5 bases). This CDR3 has 16 amino acids. V shed 4 bases and J shed 3 bases, with 18 bases lying between them. In germline, CDR1 is SGDLS, CDR2 YYNGEE. The CDR3 DNA is TGTGCCAGCAGCCCCGCAGGGTCTGTTGGTACAGATACGCAGTATTTT. Its protein is CASSPAGSVGTDTQYF.

The chain recombines TRBV28 with TRBJ1-3, with D perhaps matching TRBD1 (6 bases). The CDR3 is 13 residues long. Germline CDR1 and CDR2: MDHEN and SYDVKM. Between the trimmed V and J ends, which lost 6 bases and 0 bases, there was a span of 6 bases. DNA of the CDR3: TGTGCCAGCAGGGACAGCTCTGGAAACACCATATATTTT. Amino acid sequence: CASRDSSGNTIYF.

This chain uses TRBV13 with TRBJ1-4; 7 nucleotides align to TRBD1. V lost 3 bases, J lost 7 bases, and 8 bases stayed unmatched. The germline CDR1 and CDR2 sequences are PRHDT and FYEKMQ (reference sequence). The CDR3 extends over 15 amino acids. In DNA form, the CDR3 reads TGTGCCAGCAGCTTCCAGGGGGGTGGTGGTGAAAAACTGTTTTTT. This sequence encodes CASSFQGGGGEKLFF.

This chain links TRBV6-5 with TRBJ1-1; a possible D gene is TRBD1 (5 bases). Trimming shortened V by 5 bases and J by 5 bases, and 9 bases separated the two germline ends. The germline gives CDR1 MNHEY, CDR2 SVGAGI. The CDR3 has 12 amino acids. The CDR3 nucleotides are TGTGCCAGCAGTAAAGGGGTAACTGAAGCTTTCTTT. This translates into CASSKGVTEAFF.

The rearrangement uses TRBV7-8 and TRBJ1-5, with D unclear. The CDR3 sequence is 15 residues long. Germline values: CDR1 SGHVS, CDR2 FQNEAQ. Trimming removed 0 bases at V and 3 bases at J, with 9 bases between. CDR3 nucleotides: TGTGCCAGCAGCTTAGCTTTCGGGAACAATCAGCCCCAGCATTTT. This codes for CASSLAFGNNQPQHF.

Many counts were recorded for this clone. V is TRBV6-1 and J is TRBJ2-7; 8 bases map to TRBD1. There are 14 residues in the CDR3. CDR1 is MNHNS and CDR2 is SASEGT in the germline V gene. The junction had 9 bases not matched to a gene; V was cut back by 7 bases and J by 4 bases. Here the CDR3 reads CASTDRGRGYEQYF. The CDR3 DNA is TGTGCCAGCACTGACAGGGGACGAGGGTACGAGCAGTACTTC.

The V and J genes are TRBV19 and TRBJ1-2; 7 positions match TRBD1. CDR3 length equals 13 residues. Unmatched junction bases numbered 6, after V lost 6 bases and J lost 5 bases. CDR1 and CDR2 from the germline V gene are LNHDA and SQIVND (reference sequence). Here the CDR3 DNA reads TGTGCCAGTAGCCAGGACAGGATATATGGCTACACCTTC. Translating it yields CASSQDRIYGYTF.

The chain links TRBV6-4 to TRBJ1-6; D gene uncertain. This CDR3 has 15 amino acids. Germline CDR1 MRHNA, CDR2 SNTAGT. The germline V and J ends were trimmed by 0 bases and 7 bases, with 10 bases remaining between them. The CDR3 here is CASSDSGSKNSPLHF. The CDR3 nucleotides read TGTGCCAGCAGTGACTCGGGCTCGAAGAATTCACCCCTCCACTTT.

This clone was observed once. The gene calls are TRBV27 and TRBJ2-5; TRBD1 matches at 7 bases. The CDR3 length is 14 residues. Germline V gene lookup returns CDR1 MNHEY and CDR2 SMNVEV (reference sequence). The V and J ends lost 3 bases and 7 bases, in that order; junction bases with no gene match: 8. The CDR3 loop reads CASSFGTASGTQYF. The CDR3 DNA sequence: TGTGCCAGCAGTTTTGGGACAGCGTCCGGGACCCAGTACTTC.

The chain couples TRBV5-1 to TRBJ2-6; 9 nucleotides align to TRBD1. The V gene end was trimmed by 3 bases and the J gene end by 1 base; junction bases not matched to a gene: 5. Germline lookup yields CDR1 SGHRS and CDR2 YFSETQ. This CDR3 has 17 amino acids. The CDR3 loop reads CASSSTGGGSGANVLTF. For the CDR3, the DNA is TGCGCCAGCAGCTCAACAGGGGGCGGGTCTGGGGCCAACGTCCTGACTTTC.

This chain's CDR3 is CASSPPPGEYNEQFF. The CDR3 DNA is TGTGCCAGCTCACCACCTCCAGGGGAGTACAATGAGCAGTTCTTC. The chain combines TRBV18 with TRBJ2-1, with TRBD1 as a possible D gene (6 bases). Trimming stripped 0 bases from V and 4 bases from J, with 10 bases between. Germline V gene sequence: CDR1 KGHSH, CDR2 LQKENI. The CDR3 runs to 15 residues.